The 17 T cell receptor beta chains in this list originate from one sample, sequenced in a study of tumor-infiltrating lymphocytes in primary liver carcinoma. It was unsorted whole blood that yielded blood RNA, and germline DNA was also extracted. The researchers produced TCR beta cDNA from approximately 0.45 ug total RNA with a constant-region primer. ARM-PCR was slightly modified, and three nested multiplex PCR rounds with it gave rise to the TCR beta libraries. With TRBV1-TRBV30 forward primers and a C-beta reverse primer, the first two PCR rounds were run for around 11 cycles each. TCRdb used MiXCR to reprocess the multiplex PCR reads, holding one entry per CDR3 protein. The sample has 300,000 to 400,000 distinct CDR3 sequences, 65% seen once. The sequenced material came from peripheral blood. Source of these receptors: a man in his forties with primary liver carcinoma and hepatitis B virus infection.

Notes on this clonotype: Given the absence of the conserved phenylalanine or tryptophan at the CDR3 end, a read error is likely. The rearrangement uses TRBV6-1 and TRBJ2-3; D is undetermined. Germline V gene lookup returns CDR1 MNHNS and CDR2 SASEGT. The CDR3 runs to 16 residues. CDR3 bases: TGTGCCATCAGTGAAGTTTTGCGGAGTCGGCGGGATACGCAGTATGTT. It encodes CAISEVLRSRRDTQYV.

A note on this clonotype: Just one base apart from a much larger clone, this may be a read error. The V gene is TRBV29-1, the J gene TRBJ2-2; weak D call: TRBD2 (5 bases). The germline V gene encodes CDR1 SQVTM and CDR2 ANQGSEA. The CDR3 totals 12 residues. Here the CDR3 reads CSVEAETGEMFF. The DNA of the CDR3 is TGCAGCGTTGAGGCGGAAACCGGGGAGATGTTTTTT.

On this clonotype: This may be a read error, as it is one base from a much larger clone. This chain links TRBV14 with TRBJ2-5; D gene unclear. The CDR3 consists of 13 residues. Germline-derived CDR1 and CDR2 are SGHDN and FVKESK. The CDR3 region is CTSSFDAEETQYF. In DNA, the CDR3 is TGTACCAGCAGCTTCGACGCCGAAGAGACCCAGTACTTC.

The V and J genes are TRBV30 and TRBJ2-1, with 10 positions matching TRBD1. J was trimmed by 9 bases and V by 2 bases; bases with no gene match: 13. Germline CDR1 and CDR2: GTSNPN and SVGIG (reference sequence). This CDR3 contains 16 residues. The CDR3 DNA follows: TGTGCCTGGAGTCCCAGACAGGGGGCAGGTTTAGGTGAGCAGTTCTTC. This codes for CAWSPRQGAGLGEQFF. Drawing the rest from reference TRBV30 and TRBJ2-1, the complete variable domain is SQTIHQWPATLVQPVGSPLSLECTVEGTSNPNLYWYRQAAGRGLQLLFYSVGIGQISSEVPQNLSASRPQDRQFILSSKKLLLSDSGFYLCAWSPRQGAGLGEQFFGPGTRLTVL.

J is TRBJ2-5 and V is TRBV11-2; TRBD1 is a possible D gene (6 bases). This CDR3 has 14 amino acids. Germline lookup yields CDR1 SGHAT and CDR2 FQNNGV. V lost 11 bases to trimming and J lost 4 bases, with 20 bases between them. In DNA, the CDR3 is TGTGCCGGCAACTTACGTGGGGGCGGAGAGACCCAGTACTTC. It is translated as CAGNLRGGGETQYF.

This clonotype appeared once. Given a much more abundant clone one base away, this may be a read error. The rearrangement links TRBV12-5 to TRBJ2-3; the D is unclear. This CDR3 has 14 residues. Looked up from germline, CDR1 is LGHNT and CDR2 is FRNRAP. In DNA form, the CDR3 reads TGTGCCAGTAGTGGGGAAGAAAGTTCAGATACGCAGTATTTT. The encoded protein is CASSGEESSDTQYF.

The V and J genes are TRBV12-3 or TRBV12-4 and TRBJ2-2, with 8 nucleotides matching TRBD2. V lost 10 bases and J lost 7; bases outside the gene matches: 14. This CDR3 has 15 amino acids. CDR3: CANILSGSGGGELFF. In nucleotides, the CDR3 is TGTGCCAACATATTGAGCGGGAGTGGCGGCGGGGAGCTGTTTTTT.

Concerning this clonotype: A much more abundant neighbour one base away suggests this may be a read error. The chain combines TRBV29-1 with TRBJ1-3; no definite D call. Looked up from germline, CDR1 is SQVTM and CDR2 is ANQGSEA. Trimming stripped 5 bases from V and 0 bases from J, with 11 bases between. This CDR3 contains 14 residues. CDR3 DNA: TGCAGCGTTAGCCCGGACGGCTCTGGAAACACCATATATTTT. Its translation is CSVSPDGSGNTIYF.

Many counts were recorded for this clonotype. The chain joins TRBV6-2 or TRBV6-3 to TRBJ1-1, with D possibly TRBD1 on 6 matching bases. Germline values: CDR1 MNHEY, CDR2 SVGEGT. This CDR3 is 11 amino acids long. V lost 8 bases, J lost 10 bases, and 14 bases lay in between. CDR3 protein: CASATGLGAFF. The CDR3 DNA reads TGTGCCAGCGCTACAGGGTTGGGAGCTTTCTTT.

Concerning this clonotype itself: This may stem from a read error, because a much larger clone lies one nucleotide away. The CDR3, as DNA: TGCGCCAGCAGTGCCGGGATGCACAGAAACACCATATATTTT. The encoded protein is CASSAGMHRNTIYF. This rearrangement joins TRBV10-1 to TRBJ1-3; D unresolved. The length of the CDR3 is 14 residues. Trimming pared 4 bases from V and 5 bases from J, leaving 12 bases between. The germline CDR1 and CDR2 sequences are WNHNN and SYGVQD (reference sequence).

The chain carries TRBV29-1 and TRBJ1-1, with TRBD1 as a possible D gene (5 bases). Per germline, CDR1 SQVTM and CDR2 ANQGSEA. The V end lost 4 bases, the J end lost 1 base, and 10 bases lay between the germline ends. This CDR3 comprises 13 residues. The CDR3 is CSVGDSPNTEAFF. The CDR3 DNA reads as TGCAGCGTTGGTGACAGTCCGAACACTGAAGCTTTCTTT.

This clonotype was counted at least ten times. CDR3: CASSPEGQKYF. Here the CDR3 DNA reads TGTGCCAGCAGCCCGGAAGGACAAAAGTACTTC. This rearrangement joins TRBV7-8 to TRBJ2-7, with D possibly being TRBD1 (5 bases). The CDR3 extends over 11 amino acids. The V gene's germline CDR1 is SGHVS and CDR2 FQNEAQ. With 5 bases removed from V and 11 bases from J, the gap between germline ends came to 13 bases.

This clonotype was recorded a few times. The V and J genes are TRBV6-2 or TRBV6-3 and TRBJ2-1; 7 nucleotides align to TRBD1. Looked up from germline, CDR1 is MNHEY and CDR2 is SVGEGT. The CDR3 sequence is 16 residues long. V dropped 6 bases and J dropped 4; count of bases not matched to a gene: 12. Here the CDR3 DNA reads TGTGCCAGCAGCCGACCCGGGACAGTGGGGTACAATGAGCAGTTCTTC. Protein: CASSRPGTVGYNEQFF.

This clonotype has just one count. This may stem from a read error, because a much larger clone lies one nucleotide away. This sequence joins TRBV6-5 and TRBJ2-3; TRBD1 is a possible D gene (5 bases). The V end lost 5 bases, the J end lost 5 bases, and 11 bases lay between the germline ends. Germline CDR1 and CDR2: MNHEY and SVGAGI. The CDR3 runs 13 residues. CDR3 nucleotide sequence: TGTGCCAGCAGTGACAGACTTCGAGATACGCAGTATTTT. It translates to CASSDRLRDTQYF.

In this sample, this clonotype turned up many times. The gene calls are TRBV6-2 or TRBV6-3 and TRBJ2-7, with D hard to call. The germline gives CDR1 MNHEY, CDR2 SVGEGT. This CDR3 has 13 amino acids. The V end lost 2 bases, the J end lost 0 bases, and 5 bases lay between the germline ends. In DNA, the CDR3 is TGTGCCAGCAGTTACGGGGTCTCCTACGAGCAGTACTTC. It encodes CASSYGVSYEQYF.

The chain carries TRBV29-1 and TRBJ1-5, with 9 nucleotides matching TRBD1. The CDR3 has 14 residues. Per germline, CDR1 SQVTM and CDR2 ANQGSEA. V trimming: 5 bases; J trimming: 4 bases; junction bases outside the gene matches: 6. CDR3 in amino acids: CSVSRTGENQPQHF. CDR3 in DNA: TGCAGCGTTTCAAGGACAGGGGAAAATCAGCCCCAGCATTTT.

In this sample, this clonotype turned up many times. V and J are TRBV10-3 and TRBJ1-5; 10 bases agree with TRBD1. The V and J ends lost 4 bases and 6 bases, in that order; junction bases with no gene match: 6. The CDR3 is 15 residues long. Germline CDR1 reads ENHRY; CDR2 reads SYGVKD. In nucleotides, the CDR3 is TGTGCCATCAGTGTTTTTGGGACAGGGGTTCAGCCCCAGCATTTT. Its protein product is CAISVFGTGVQPQHF.